This TCR beta chain appears in the sequencing data of a study of blood T cell repertoires in COVID-19. In the original analysis: Counts of nucleated cells, estimated from reference gene primer amplification, were obtained. Produced via immunoSEQ multiplex PCR; TCRdb's table is partial and in-frame only. For V, J and clone size, that table is used; D and trimming come from the DNA. The sample holds around 280,000 clones, approximately 83% seen once. This CDR3 has 15 amino acids. The germline gives CDR1 SGHVS, CDR2 FQNEAQ. The V end was cut by 1 base, the J end by 0 bases, with 10 bases between. This clone turned up a few times.

The rearrangement uses TRBV7-8 and TRBJ2-7; possible D gene TRBD2, 7 bases. The sequenced material came from peripheral blood. The sequence derives from a woman in her twenties or thirties who had recovered from COVID-19. CDR3 nucleotide sequence: TGTGCCAGCAGCTTAGAGGGAGGGGGCTCCTACGAGCAGTACTTC. Translation: CASSLEGGGSYEQYF.